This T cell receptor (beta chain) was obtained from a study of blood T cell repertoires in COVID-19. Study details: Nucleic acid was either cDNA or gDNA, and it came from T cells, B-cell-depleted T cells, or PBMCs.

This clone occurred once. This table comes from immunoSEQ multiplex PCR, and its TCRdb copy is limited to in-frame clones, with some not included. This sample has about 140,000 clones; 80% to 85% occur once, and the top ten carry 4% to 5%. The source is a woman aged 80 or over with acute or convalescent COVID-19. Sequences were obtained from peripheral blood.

In nucleotides, the CDR3 is TGTGCCAGCAGTTTTGTGGACAGGGGAGTCTACGAGCAGTACTTC. It encodes CASSFVDRGVYEQYF. The chain uses TRBV28 and TRBJ2-7, with 9 bases aligning to TRBD1. CDR3 size: 15 residues. Per the germline V gene, CDR1 is MDHEN and CDR2 is SYDVKM. The V and J ends lost 3 bases and 3 bases, in that order; junction bases with no gene match: 6.